Listed below are T cell receptor beta chains from one sample, sequenced in a study of T cell responses to AZD1222 COVID-19 vaccine. Clones were read by immunoSEQ multiplex PCR, and TCRdb kept only the in-frame ones, dropping some. The sample consists of about 110,000 clones, roughly 87% of them appearing once. This sample comprised peripheral blood, obtained on day 0 of AZD1222 vaccination. Receptor source: an adult in good health. Both conserved end residues are part of each CDR3. The D gene is left open where the match is weak. Size tells how often a clone was seen (once, few, many) or the class of an expanded clone, and some rows leave it out.

TRBV4-1	TRBD1	TRBJ2-4	.	CASSQLPGQKNIQYF	TGCGCCAGCAGCCAACTTCCGGGACAGAAAAACATTCAGTACTTC
TRBV5-1	.	TRBJ1-2	.	CASSEGGTGGYTF	TGCGCCAGCAGCGAGGGAGGAACCGGGGGCTACACCTTC
TRBV6-2/TRBV6-3	TRBD1	TRBJ2-1	.	CASSYKWARGIYNEQFF	TGTGCCAGCAGTTACAAATGGGCCAGGGGGATCTACAATGAGCAGTTCTTC
TRBV28	.	TRBJ1-6	.	CASSQGIAPRSLHF	TGTGCCAGCAGCCAGGGGATTGCCCCCAGATCCCTCCACTTT
TRBV19	TRBD1	TRBJ1-5	once	CASSIIGQGGHQPQHF	TGTGCCAGTAGTATAATAGGACAGGGAGGGCATCAGCCCCAGCATTTT
TRBV7-9	TRBD2	TRBJ2-7	.	CASSPKGTSGSPYEQYF	TGTGCCAGCAGCCCAAAGGGGACTAGCGGGAGTCCCTACGAGCAGTACTTC
TRBV7-2	.	TRBJ1-2	.	CASSRRGGGYTF	TGTGCCAGCAGCCGTCGGGGTGGTGGCTACACCTTC
TRBV27	.	TRBJ2-7	.	CASSFGETTYEQYF	TGTGCCAGCAGTTTCGGGGAGACCACCTACGAGCAGTACTTC
TRBV7-9	.	TRBJ1-4	.	CASSPWGSPNEKLFF	TGTGCCAGCAGCCCCTGGGGCAGTCCCAATGAAAAACTGTTTTTT
TRBV6-2/TRBV6-3	TRBD2	TRBJ2-5	.	CASSLSGGRAGQETQYF	TGTGCCAGCAGTCTTAGTGGCGGGAGGGCCGGACAAGAGACCCAGTACTTC
TRBV5-1	TRBD2	TRBJ2-3	.	CASNLRAGVRADTQYF	TGCGCCAGCAATCTCCGGGCGGGGGTCCGTGCAGATACGCAGTATTTT
TRBV15	TRBD1	TRBJ1-5	few	CATSRVRGTQPQHF	TGTGCCACCAGCAGAGTCAGGGGGACTCAGCCCCAGCATTTT
TRBV4-1	.	TRBJ1-1	.	CASSPGRNGNTEAFF	TGCGCCAGCAGCCCGGGTCGAAACGGGAACACTGAAGCTTTCTTT
TRBV5-4	TRBD1	TRBJ2-5	.	CASSSPGQGEETQYF	TGTGCCAGCAGCTCCCCGGGACAGGGGGAAGAGACCCAGTACTTC
TRBV18	TRBD1	TRBJ2-7	.	CASTPGQYYEQYF	TGTGCCAGCACTCCGGGACAGTACTACGAGCAGTACTTC
TRBV12-3/TRBV12-4	.	TRBJ2-7	.	CASSLRLDYEQYF	TGTGCCAGCAGCCTGAGACTAGACTACGAGCAGTACTTC
TRBV19	.	TRBJ1-6	few	CASRPTRNNSPLHF	TGTGCCAGTAGGCCGACACGAAATAATTCACCCCTCCACTTT
TRBV28	TRBD2	TRBJ2-3	.	CASSLGVAGGRDTQYF	TGTGCCAGCAGTTTGGGGGTAGCGGGAGGTCGAGATACGCAGTATTTT
TRBV29-1	.	TRBJ1-4	.	CSVMTTAFREKLFF	TGCAGCGTCATGACGACAGCGTTTCGCGAAAAACTGTTTTTT
TRBV20-1	TRBD2	TRBJ2-3	.	CSASRGLAGGISTDTQYF	TGCAGTGCTAGTCGGGGTCTAGCGGGGGGGATTAGCACAGATACGCAGTATTTT
TRBV7-9	.	TRBJ1-1	.	CASSLEAGQLGEAFF	TGTGCCAGCAGCTTAGAGGCAGGGCAGTTAGGTGAAGCTTTCTTT
TRBV7-3	.	TRBJ2-3	.	CASSTGFSAADTQYF	TGTGCCAGCAGCACAGGGTTTTCAGCAGCAGATACGCAGTATTTT
TRBV28	TRBD2	TRBJ2-5	.	CASSTTRTSGGRETQYF	TGTGCCAGCAGTACCACCCGGACTAGCGGGGGAAGAGAGACCCAGTACTTC
TRBV28	TRBD2	TRBJ2-3	.	CASSPGLAVTDTQYF	TGTGCCAGCAGTCCAGGACTAGCGGTCACAGATACGCAGTATTTT
TRBV28	.	TRBJ1-2	.	CASSQVPQGRNGYTF	TGTGCCAGCAGCCAAGTACCACAGGGAAGAAATGGCTACACCTTC
TRBV18	.	TRBJ2-1	.	CASSPQLEVNEQFF	TGTGCCAGCTCACCACAACTAGAGGTGAATGAGCAGTTCTTC
TRBV5-4	.	TRBJ2-3	.	CASSLAEGAGWDTQYF	TGTGCCAGCAGCTTGGCCGAGGGCGCCGGTTGGGATACGCAGTATTTT
TRBV6-5	.	TRBJ2-1	.	CASSYSITPGPSEQFF	TGTGCCAGCAGTTACTCGATAACCCCTGGGCCTAGTGAGCAGTTCTTC
TRBV6-5	.	TRBJ1-2	once	CASSYRPSNYGYTF	TGTGCCAGCAGTTACCGTCCTTCTAACTATGGCTACACCTTC
TRBV27	TRBD2	TRBJ2-6	.	CASSLRLAGSLGIGANVLTF	TGTGCCAGCAGTTTAAGACTAGCGGGCTCCCTTGGTATCGGGGCCAACGTCCTGACTTTC
TRBV5-1	TRBD1	TRBJ2-3	.	CASSLGGLEDTQYF	TGCGCCAGCAGCTTAGGGGGCTTGGAAGATACGCAGTATTTT
TRBV2	.	TRBJ1-1	.	CASSEDHGGEAFF	TGTGCCAGCAGTGAAGATCACGGGGGTGAAGCTTTCTTT
TRBV6-5	.	TRBJ2-6	.	CASSANRAWANVLTF	TGTGCCAGCAGCGCTAACAGGGCTTGGGCCAACGTCCTGACTTTC
TRBV21-1	.	TRBJ2-7	.	CASSSRMIYEQYF	TGTGCCAGCAGCAGCAGGATGATCTACGAGCAGTACTTC
TRBV6-4	.	TRBJ2-5	.	CASSDSPGETQYF	TGTGCCAGCAGTGACTCGCCAGGAGAGACCCAGTACTTC
TRBV4-3	.	TRBJ1-6	.	CASSQESGSPLHF	TGCGCCAGCAGCCAAGAGTCCGGGTCACCCCTCCACTTT
TRBV19	TRBD1	TRBJ2-1	.	CASSIVGGTYNEQFF	TGTGCCAGTAGTATAGTAGGGGGCACTTACAATGAGCAGTTCTTC
TRBV7-2	.	TRBJ2-2	.	CASSLGTNWNTGELFF	TGTGCCAGCAGTTTAGGAACCAACTGGAACACCGGGGAGCTGTTTTTT
TRBV7-2	TRBD1	TRBJ1-2	.	CASSPRDRDGYTF	TGTGCCAGCAGCCCTCGGGACAGGGATGGCTACACCTTC
TRBV7-9	.	TRBJ2-1	.	CASSLQTSSYNEQFF	TGTGCCAGCAGCTTACAGACTAGCTCCTACAATGAGCAGTTCTTC
TRBV7-8	.	TRBJ2-7	.	CASSLAGPQGYEQYF	TGTGCCAGCAGCTTGGCCGGGCCCCAGGGCTACGAGCAGTACTTC
TRBV3-1/TRBV3-2	TRBD1	TRBJ1-1	.	CASSPEARDREAFF	TGTGCCAGCAGCCCAGAGGCTCGGGACAGGGAAGCTTTCTTT
TRBV18	.	TRBJ1-1	.	CASSLGQMNTEAFF	TGTGCCAGCTCACTCGGACAGATGAACACTGAAGCTTTCTTT
TRBV19	TRBD2	TRBJ2-2	.	CASSTREGTGELFF	TGTGCCAGTAGTACCAGGGAGGGGACCGGGGAGCTGTTTTTT
TRBV4-3	.	TRBJ1-4	.	CASSQVWGATNEKLFF	TGCGCCAGCAGCCAAGTCTGGGGGGCAACTAATGAAAAACTGTTTTTT
TRBV28	TRBD1	TRBJ1-2	.	CASTAGTVYGYTF	TGTGCCAGCACGGCTGGGACAGTTTATGGCTACACCTTC
TRBV28	TRBD1	TRBJ1-3	.	CASSLSGSNWDRENF	TGTGCCAGCAGTTTATCGGGGAGTAATTGGGACAGGGAGAATTTT
TRBV19	TRBD2	TRBJ2-7	.	CASRKTSGRGEQYF	TGTGCCAGCCGTAAAACTAGCGGGAGGGGTGAGCAGTACTTC
TRBV7-3	.	TRBJ1-6	.	CASSLSGAGQGINSPLHF	TGTGCCAGCAGCTTAAGCGGGGCGGGGCAGGGAATTAATTCACCCCTCCACTTT
TRBV5-4	.	TRBJ2-3	once	CASSLGGDTSTDTQYF	TGTGCCAGCAGCTTGGGGGGGGACACCAGCACAGATACGCAGTATTTT
TRBV3-1/TRBV3-2	.	TRBJ2-5	once	CASSQPRLGTAGIKVSQYF	TGTGCCAGCAGCCAACCAAGATTGGGGACAGCGGGAATTAAAGTATCCCAGTACTTC
TRBV24-1	.	TRBJ2-5	.	CATSDFRAGAIQETQYF	TGTGCCACCAGTGATTTTCGTGCAGGGGCGATTCAAGAGACCCAGTACTTC
TRBV9	.	TRBJ2-1	few	CASSDVGDEQFF	TGTGCCAGCAGCGACGTGGGGGATGAGCAGTTCTTC
TRBV6-2/TRBV6-3	.	TRBJ2-2	.	CASSYRRVAGTGELFF	TGTGCCAGCAGTTACCGGCGGGTGGCGGGCACCGGGGAGCTGTTTTTT
TRBV9	.	TRBJ1-4	.	CASSVQGDEKLFF	TGTGCCAGCAGCGTCCAGGGCGATGAAAAACTGTTTTTT
TRBV7-2	TRBD1	TRBJ1-2	.	CASSTRTGAANYGYTF	TGTGCCAGCAGCACCCGGACAGGGGCAGCTAACTATGGCTACACCTTC
TRBV11-2	.	TRBJ1-3	few	CASSLSHSGNTIYF	TGTGCCAGCAGCTTATCGCACTCTGGAAACACCATATATTTT
TRBV7-9	.	TRBJ1-4	.	CASSWPGQTTNEKLFF	TGTGCCAGCAGCTGGCCGGGACAAACAACTAATGAAAAACTGTTTTTT
TRBV6-5	.	TRBJ1-5	once	CASTPSYDVGQPQHF	TGTGCCAGCACCCCCAGCTACGATGTAGGACAGCCCCAGCATTTT
TRBV6-5	.	TRBJ1-1	.	CASSRAMNTEAFF	TGTGCCAGCAGTAGGGCCATGAACACTGAAGCTTTCTTT